The clone carrying this T cell receptor (beta chain) was recorded once. What it binds is not known. The sample's treatment: approximately 18 received Ad26.COV2.S at low or high dose, single or two shots; roughly five received placebo; per-sample allocation not given. Samples came from day 63 after the first vaccine or placebo injection. This specimen belongs to a study of Ad26.COV2.S vaccination and SARS-CoV-2 variants. Study at large: By the intramuscular route, Ad26.COV2.S was given once, or twice 56 days apart. Study-wide points: After vaccination, substantial breadth of spike-specific CD8+ and CD4+ responses was reported.

Sequencing was performed with immunoSEQ multiplex PCR; in TCRdb, only in-frame clones are kept and a portion is missing. The table lists around 400,000 clones, over 75% of them singletons, with approximately 1.9% in the top ten. The germline V gene has CDR1 SGHRS and CDR2 YFSETQ. Trimming at V came to 4 bases and at J to 2 bases, leaving 4 bases not matched to a gene. CDR3 length: 16 amino acids. Sequenced material: peripheral blood, taken in a trial of Ad26.COV2.S vaccine versus placebo. The chain joins TRBV5-1 to TRBJ2-1; 12 nucleotides agree with TRBD2. The receptor's source is a person aged 18 to 59 who received the Ad26.COV2.S COVID-19 vaccine or a placebo. The CDR3 is CASSQLAGGTYNEQFF. The CDR3, as DNA: TGCGCCAGCAGCCAGCTAGCGGGAGGGACCTACAATGAGCAGTTCTTC.